This entry lists 22 T cell receptor beta chains sequenced from one sample in a study of blood T cells in healthy people across ages (dated by TCRdb to between 2015 and 2017). The library was prepared using 5' RACE. TCRdb names Illumina HiSeq 2500 as the instrument used. A second about 7 to 12 cycle PCR used a sample-barcoded 5' primer and a J-beta primer mix. Through fastp at Q25 and MiXCR, TCRdb rebuilt clones from the public reads, retaining in-frame beta chains. Each CDR3 protein gets just one entry, which takes the most common genes and DNA from the rows behind it. In all, the sample holds 650,000 to 1,000,000 distinct CDR3 sequences, and around 34% of those were seen once. Of the sample, 10% to 15% falls within the top ten clones. The source material was blood. The receptors come from a man aged 18 to 29 in good health.

This clonotype was counted a few times. The chain combines TRBV7-2 with TRBJ2-7; unclear D gene. Trimming removed 5 bases at V and 1 base at J, with 6 bases between. The CDR3 extends over 12 amino acids. Germline CDR1 SGHTA, CDR2 FQGNSA. The chain's CDR3 is CASSAISYEQYF. Written as DNA, the CDR3 is TGTGCCAGCAGCGCGATATCCTACGAGCAGTACTTC. Full variable domain (missing parts from reference TRBV7-2 and TRBJ2-7): GAGVSQSPSNKVTEKGKDVELRCDPISGHTALYWYRQSLGQGLEFLIYFQGNSAPDKSGLPSDRFSAERTGGSVSTLTIQRTQQEDSAVYLCASSAISYEQYFGPGTRLTVT.

This clonotype was counted at least ten times. The genes are TRBV2 and TRBJ2-1, with D tentatively TRBD1 or TRBD2 (5 bases each). The ends were cut back, 7 bases at V and 9 bases at J, with 13 bases in the middle. Germline values: CDR1 SNHLY, CDR2 FYNNEI. This CDR3 contains 12 residues. The CDR3 loop reads CASIPGRSEQFF. CDR3 in DNA: TGTGCCAGCATTCCGGGGCGTAGTGAGCAGTTCTTC.

The table lists this clonotype with a few counts. The J gene is TRBJ2-3, the V gene TRBV10-3; 8 bases align to TRBD1. The V and J ends lost 4 bases and 4 bases, in that order; junction bases with no gene match: 4. This CDR3 has 14 amino acids. Germline CDR1 and CDR2: ENHRY and SYGVKD. This CDR3 is CAISAGRGPDTQYF. The CDR3 nucleotides are TGTGCCATCAGTGCGGGCAGGGGGCCAGATACGCAGTATTTT.

The CDR3 sequence is CSARERSKIGPQHF. The CDR3 nucleotides read TGCAGTGCTAGAGAGCGGTCCAAGATAGGGCCCCAGCATTTT. The chain joins TRBV20-1 to TRBJ1-5, with unresolved D. Germline V gene lookup returns CDR1 DFQATT and CDR2 SNEGSKA (reference sequence). This CDR3 is built from 14 residues. V shed 0 bases and J shed 9 bases, with 15 bases lying between them.

In regard to this clonotype: A clone one base away is much larger, so this may be a read error. This chain joins TRBV7-2 and TRBJ2-3; D not resolved. The CDR3 loop spans 12 amino acids. Germline V gene lookup returns CDR1 SGHTA and CDR2 FQGNSA. CDR3 in DNA: TGTGCCGGCAGCTTTGGCGTTAATACGCAGTATTTT. It translates to CAGSFGVNTQYF.

This rearrangement joins TRBV18 to TRBJ1-5; D not certain. With 5 bases removed from V and 3 bases from J, the gap between germline ends came to 11 bases. Germline V CDR1 and CDR2: KGHSH, LQKENI. The CDR3 runs to 14 residues. CDR3 nucleotides: TGTGCCAGCTCATACGGACGCACCAATCAGCCCCAGCATTTT. Amino acid sequence: CASSYGRTNQPQHF.

The chain is built from TRBV6-2 or TRBV6-3 and TRBJ1-2; D gene uncertain. Germline-derived CDR1 and CDR2 are MNHEY and SVGEGT. The CDR3 has 17 amino acids. V was trimmed by 0 bases and J by 5 bases, leaving 19 bases between them. CDR3 region: CASSYSTQPKFLYGYTF. The CDR3 DNA reads as TGTGCCAGCAGTTACTCGACTCAGCCTAAATTTCTGTATGGCTACACCTTC.

The table lists this clonotype with a few counts. V gene TRBV29-1 combines with J gene TRBJ2-3; 14 nucleotides align to TRBD2. The trim removed 1 base at V and 4 bases at J, leaving 10 bases unmatched. CDR3 length: 18 residues. Germline-derived CDR1 and CDR2 are SQVTM and ANQGSEA. The CDR3 DNA reads as TGCAGCGTTGAAGGGGTGGAGACTAGCGGGGGGGCATCAGATACGCAGTATTTT. This codes for CSVEGVETSGGASDTQYF.

The V gene is TRBV7-2, the J gene TRBJ1-1; 9 positions match TRBD1. V trimming: 5 bases; J trimming: 2 bases; junction bases outside the gene matches: 6. The length of the CDR3 is 15 residues. Per the germline V gene, CDR1 is SGHTA and CDR2 is FQGNSA. CDR3 loop: CASSTQGQGNTEAFF. The CDR3 DNA is TGTGCCAGCAGCACGCAGGGACAGGGAAACACTGAAGCTTTCTTT.

This chain joins TRBV7-9 and TRBJ2-5; 7 bases align to TRBD2. Germline lookup yields CDR1 SEHNR and CDR2 FQNEAQ (reference sequence). The junction had 9 bases not matched to a gene; V was cut back by 5 bases and J by 3 bases. This CDR3 region has 15 residues. CDR3 loop: CASSTKPTSEETQYF. In DNA form, the CDR3 reads TGTGCCAGCAGCACCAAGCCAACTAGCGAAGAGACCCAGTACTTC.

This sequence joins TRBV4-1 and TRBJ2-5; 8 bases agree with TRBD2. With 0 bases clipped from V and 5 bases from J, the junction kept 8 bases outside the gene matches. CDR1 and CDR2 (germline): MGHRA, YSYEKL. This CDR3 has 16 residues. CDR3 in DNA: TGCGCCAGCAGCCAAGATCCTCCGGGAGGGTGGGAGACCCAGTACTTC. This gives the protein CASSQDPPGGWETQYF.

The sample holds a few counts of this clonotype. V gene TRBV27 combines with J gene TRBJ1-1, with D possibly being TRBD1 (5 bases). Trimming took off 5 bases at V and 10 bases at J, with 17 bases between the two ends. Germline values: CDR1 MNHEY, CDR2 SMNVEV (reference sequence). The CDR3 spans 13 residues. As DNA, the CDR3 is TGTGCCAGCAGTCGCAGGGATCCCACAGCAGCTTTCTTT. It is translated as CASSRRDPTAAFF.

The chain has TRBV7-9 and TRBJ1-5, with a possible D match to TRBD1 (5 bases). The ends were cut back, 5 bases at V and 2 bases at J, with 13 bases in the middle. Looked up from germline, CDR1 is SEHNR and CDR2 is FQNEAQ (reference sequence). CDR3 length: 15 amino acids. The CDR3 sequence is CASSGGDAGNQPQHF. The CDR3 region has the DNA TGTGCCAGCAGCGGAGGGGATGCAGGCAATCAGCCCCAGCATTTT.

Concerning this clonotype itself: This may arise from a read error, as a much more abundant clone is one base away. V usage is TRBV6-2 or TRBV6-3 and J usage is TRBJ2-1; perhaps TRBD2 as D (5 bases). The CDR3 covers 14 residues. Germline CDR1 MNHEY, CDR2 SVGEGT. Trimming pared 6 bases from V and 10 bases from J, leaving 19 bases between. CDR3 loop: CASRPSGSSYEQFF. DNA for the CDR3: TGTGCCAGCAGACCCTCGGGGAGCTCCTACGAGCAGTTCTTC.

V gene TRBV3-1 combines with J gene TRBJ2-5; 11 bases map to TRBD2. The trim removed 2 bases at V and 11 bases at J, leaving 13 bases unmatched. This CDR3 comprises 16 residues. Germline CDR1 is LGHDT and CDR2 is YNNKEL (reference sequence). CDR3 sequence reads: CASSQFLLAGDNEQYF. As DNA, the CDR3 is TGTGCCAGCAGCCAATTTTTACTAGCGGGAGACAATGAGCAGTACTTC.

This chain uses TRBV29-1 with TRBJ1-1; a weak D match, TRBD1 (5 bases). The CDR3 sequence is 13 residues long. Trimming removed 6 bases at V and 1 base at J, with 12 bases between. CDR1 and CDR2 from the germline V gene are SQVTM and ANQGSEA. This chain's CDR3 is CSVGEGSNTEAFF. The CDR3 DNA follows: TGCAGCGTCGGGGAGGGGTCGAACACTGAAGCTTTCTTT.

This clonotype was seen only a few times. The chain is built from TRBV7-2 and TRBJ1-1, with TRBD1 matching over 9 bases. Germline CDR1 reads SGHTA; CDR2 reads FQGNSA. V lost 5 bases to trimming and J lost 5 bases; unmatched junction nucleotides: 6. The CDR3 sequence is 14 residues long. In DNA form, the CDR3 reads TGTGCCAGCAGCAGGGGACAGGGAGAGACTGAAGCTTTCTTT. Protein product: CASSRGQGETEAFF.

The chain links TRBV25-1 to TRBJ1-2; no definite D call. Germline V gene data show CDR1 as MGHDK and CDR2 as SYGVNS. The CDR3 contains 12 residues. V lost 8 bases, J lost 5 bases, and 12 bases lay in between. The CDR3 sequence is CASLGEEYGYTF. CDR3 sequence (DNA): TGTGCCAGCCTTGGGGAAGAATATGGCTACACCTTC.

The chain links TRBV7-8 to TRBJ2-5, with D possibly called TRBD1 or TRBD2 (5 bases each). V lost 4 bases and J lost 1, with 19 bases in between. Germline lookup yields CDR1 SGHVS and CDR2 FQNEAQ. The CDR3 loop spans 17 amino acids. The CDR3 sequence is CASSSYFGTGPQETQYF. For the CDR3, the DNA is TGTGCCAGCAGCTCTTACTTCGGTACGGGGCCCCAAGAGACCCAGTACTTC.

J is TRBJ2-5 and V is TRBV12-3 or TRBV12-4; a weak D match, TRBD1 (6 bases). This CDR3 comprises 16 residues. V was clipped by 10 bases and J by 1 base, with 22 bases between them. The CDR3 DNA reads as TGTGCCACCAAGGGGTGGGACATCCTCCCCCAAGAGACCCAGTACTTC. Amino acid sequence: CATKGWDILPQETQYF.

The CDR3 loop is CASSRSQGDEQFF. CDR3 nucleotide sequence: TGTGCCAGCAGCCGCTCACAGGGTGATGAGCAGTTCTTC. This chain uses TRBV4-2 with TRBJ2-1; tentatively, D is TRBD1 (6 bases). Per the germline V gene, CDR1 is LGHNA and CDR2 is YNFKEQ. Trimming cost V 4 bases and J 8 bases, with 12 bases left between them. The CDR3 length is 13 residues.

The rearrangement joins TRBV4-3 to TRBJ2-3, with 8 bases identical to TRBD1. The V segment lost 4 bases and the J segment 1 base; nucleotides outside the gene matches: 10. The CDR3 covers 17 residues. Looked up from germline, CDR1 is LGHNA and CDR2 is YSLEER. CDR3 sequence reads: CASSPLRLGQGTDTQYF. For the CDR3, the DNA is TGCGCCAGCAGCCCACTGCGCTTGGGACAGGGCACAGATACGCAGTATTTT.